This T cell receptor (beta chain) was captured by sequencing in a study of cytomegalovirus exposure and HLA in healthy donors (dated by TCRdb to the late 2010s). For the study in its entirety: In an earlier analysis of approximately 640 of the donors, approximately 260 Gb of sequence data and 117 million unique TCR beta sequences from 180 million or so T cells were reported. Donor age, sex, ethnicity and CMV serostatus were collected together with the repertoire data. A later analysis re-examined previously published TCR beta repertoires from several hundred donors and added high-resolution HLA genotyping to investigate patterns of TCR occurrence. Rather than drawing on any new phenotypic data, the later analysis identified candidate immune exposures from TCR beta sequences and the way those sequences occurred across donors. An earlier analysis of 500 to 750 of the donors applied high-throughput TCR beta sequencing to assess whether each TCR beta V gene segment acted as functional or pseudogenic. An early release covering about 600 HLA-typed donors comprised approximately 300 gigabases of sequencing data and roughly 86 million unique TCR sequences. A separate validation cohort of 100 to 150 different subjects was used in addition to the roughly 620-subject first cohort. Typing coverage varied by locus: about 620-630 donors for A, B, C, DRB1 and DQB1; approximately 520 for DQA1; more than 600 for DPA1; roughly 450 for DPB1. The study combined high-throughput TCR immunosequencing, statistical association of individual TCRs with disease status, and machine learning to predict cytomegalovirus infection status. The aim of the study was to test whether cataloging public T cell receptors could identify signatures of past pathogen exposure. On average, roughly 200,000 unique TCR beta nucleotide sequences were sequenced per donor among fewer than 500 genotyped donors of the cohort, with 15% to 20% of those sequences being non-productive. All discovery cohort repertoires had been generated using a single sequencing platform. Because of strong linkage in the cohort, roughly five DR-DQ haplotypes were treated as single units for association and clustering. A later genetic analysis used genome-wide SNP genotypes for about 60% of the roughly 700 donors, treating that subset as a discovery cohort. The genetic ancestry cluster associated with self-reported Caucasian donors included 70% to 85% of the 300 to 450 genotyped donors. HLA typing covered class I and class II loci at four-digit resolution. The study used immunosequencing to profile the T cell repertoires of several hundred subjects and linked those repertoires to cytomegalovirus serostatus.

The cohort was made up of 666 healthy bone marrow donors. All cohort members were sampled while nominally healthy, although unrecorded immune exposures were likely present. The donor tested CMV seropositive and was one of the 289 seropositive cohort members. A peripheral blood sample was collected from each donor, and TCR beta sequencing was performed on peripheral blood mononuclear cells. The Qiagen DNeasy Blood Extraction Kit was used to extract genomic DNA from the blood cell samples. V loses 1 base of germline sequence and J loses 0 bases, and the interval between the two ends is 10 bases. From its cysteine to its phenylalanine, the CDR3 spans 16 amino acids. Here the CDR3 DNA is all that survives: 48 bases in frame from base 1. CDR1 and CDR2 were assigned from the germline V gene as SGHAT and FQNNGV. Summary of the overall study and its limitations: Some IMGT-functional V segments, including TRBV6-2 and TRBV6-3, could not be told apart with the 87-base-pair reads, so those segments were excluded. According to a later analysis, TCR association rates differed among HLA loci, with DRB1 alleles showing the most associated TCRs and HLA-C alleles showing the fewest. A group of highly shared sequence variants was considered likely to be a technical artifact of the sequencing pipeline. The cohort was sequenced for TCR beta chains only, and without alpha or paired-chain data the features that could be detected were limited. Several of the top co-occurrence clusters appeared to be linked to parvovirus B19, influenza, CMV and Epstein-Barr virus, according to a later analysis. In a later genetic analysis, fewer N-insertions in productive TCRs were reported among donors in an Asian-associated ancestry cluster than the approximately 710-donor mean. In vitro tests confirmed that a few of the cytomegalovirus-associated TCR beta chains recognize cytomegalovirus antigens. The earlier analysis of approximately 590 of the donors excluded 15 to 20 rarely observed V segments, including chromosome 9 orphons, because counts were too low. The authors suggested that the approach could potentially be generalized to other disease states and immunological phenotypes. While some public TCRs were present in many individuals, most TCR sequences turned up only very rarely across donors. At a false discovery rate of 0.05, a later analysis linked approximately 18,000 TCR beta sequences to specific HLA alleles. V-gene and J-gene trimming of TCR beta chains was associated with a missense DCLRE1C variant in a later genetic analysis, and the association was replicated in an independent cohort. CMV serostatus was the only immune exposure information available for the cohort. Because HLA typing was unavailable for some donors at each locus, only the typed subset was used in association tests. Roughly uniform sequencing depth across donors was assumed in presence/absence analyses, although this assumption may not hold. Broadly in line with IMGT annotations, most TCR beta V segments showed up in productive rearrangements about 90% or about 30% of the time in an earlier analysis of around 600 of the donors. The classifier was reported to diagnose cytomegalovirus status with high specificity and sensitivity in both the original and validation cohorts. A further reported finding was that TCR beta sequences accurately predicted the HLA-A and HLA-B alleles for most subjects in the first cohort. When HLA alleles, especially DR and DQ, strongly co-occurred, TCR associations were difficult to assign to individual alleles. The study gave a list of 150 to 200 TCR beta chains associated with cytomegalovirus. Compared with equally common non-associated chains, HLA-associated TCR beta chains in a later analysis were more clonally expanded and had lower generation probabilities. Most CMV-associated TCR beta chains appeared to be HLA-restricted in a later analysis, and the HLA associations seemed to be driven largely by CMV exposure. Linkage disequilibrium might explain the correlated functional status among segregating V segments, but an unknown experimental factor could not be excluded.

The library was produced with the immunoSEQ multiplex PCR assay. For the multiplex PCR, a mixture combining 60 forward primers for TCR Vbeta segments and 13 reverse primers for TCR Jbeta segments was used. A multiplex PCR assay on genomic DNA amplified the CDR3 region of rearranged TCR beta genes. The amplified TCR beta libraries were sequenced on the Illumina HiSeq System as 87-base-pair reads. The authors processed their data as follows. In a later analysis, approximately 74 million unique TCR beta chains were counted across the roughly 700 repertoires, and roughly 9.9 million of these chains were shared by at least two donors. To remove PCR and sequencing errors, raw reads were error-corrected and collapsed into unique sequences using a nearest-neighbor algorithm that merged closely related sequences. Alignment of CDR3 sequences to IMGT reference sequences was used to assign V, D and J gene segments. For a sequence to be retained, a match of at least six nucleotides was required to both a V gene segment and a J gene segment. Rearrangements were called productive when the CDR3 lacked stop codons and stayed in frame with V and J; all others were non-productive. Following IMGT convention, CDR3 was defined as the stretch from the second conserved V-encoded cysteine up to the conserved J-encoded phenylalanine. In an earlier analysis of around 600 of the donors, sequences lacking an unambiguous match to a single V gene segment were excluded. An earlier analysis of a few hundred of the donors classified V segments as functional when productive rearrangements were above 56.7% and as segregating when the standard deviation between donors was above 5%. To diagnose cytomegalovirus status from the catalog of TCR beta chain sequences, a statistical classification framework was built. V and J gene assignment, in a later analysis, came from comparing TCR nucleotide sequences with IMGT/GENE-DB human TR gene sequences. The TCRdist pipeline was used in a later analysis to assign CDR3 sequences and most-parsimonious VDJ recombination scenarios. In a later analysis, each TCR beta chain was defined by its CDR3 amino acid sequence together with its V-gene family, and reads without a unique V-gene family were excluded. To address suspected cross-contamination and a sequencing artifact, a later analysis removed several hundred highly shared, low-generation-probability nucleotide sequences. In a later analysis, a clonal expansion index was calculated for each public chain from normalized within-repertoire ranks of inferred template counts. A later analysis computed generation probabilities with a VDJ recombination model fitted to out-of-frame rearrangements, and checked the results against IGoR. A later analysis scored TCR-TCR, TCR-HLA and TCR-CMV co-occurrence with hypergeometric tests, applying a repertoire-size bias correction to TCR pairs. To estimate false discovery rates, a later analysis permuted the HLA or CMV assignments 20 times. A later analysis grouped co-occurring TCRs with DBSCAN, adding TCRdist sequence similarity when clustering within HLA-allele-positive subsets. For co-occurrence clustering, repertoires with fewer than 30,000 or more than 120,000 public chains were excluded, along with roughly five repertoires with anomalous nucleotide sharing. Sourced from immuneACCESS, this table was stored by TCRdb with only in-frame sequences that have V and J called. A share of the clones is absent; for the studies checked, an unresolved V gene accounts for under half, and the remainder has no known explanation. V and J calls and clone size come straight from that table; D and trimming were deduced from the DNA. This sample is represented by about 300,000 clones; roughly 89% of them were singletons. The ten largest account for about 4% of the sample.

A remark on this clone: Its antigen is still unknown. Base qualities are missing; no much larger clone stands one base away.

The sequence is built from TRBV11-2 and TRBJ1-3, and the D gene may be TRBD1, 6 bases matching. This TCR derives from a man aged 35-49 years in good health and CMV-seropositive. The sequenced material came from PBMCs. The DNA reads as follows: TGTGCCAGCAGCTTAGTCGGACAGTTCTCTGGAAACACCATATATTTT. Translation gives CASSLVGQFSGNTIYF.